This T cell receptor (beta chain) originates from a study of STAT3 mutations in large granular lymphocyte leukemia. Study results and limitations: Every T-cell large granular lymphocyte leukemia patient had at least one immunodominant TCR beta clonotype.

Germline V gene sequence: CDR1 GTSNPN, CDR2 SVGIG (reference sequence). The CDR3 runs 15 residues. The V segment lost 2 bases and the J segment 1 base; nucleotides outside the gene matches: 2. In regard to this clone: Its specificity is not known.

Repertoires were generated with immunoSEQ multiplex PCR, while TCRdb's copy carries only in-frame clones and drops some. This table has about 24,000 clones, approximately 94% appearing once. The clonotype was recovered from a man in his forties with T-cell large granular lymphocyte leukemia. Some clones in this sample may be carry-over from other donors' samples. Specimen: peripheral blood mononuclear cells. The chain recombines TRBV30 with TRBJ2-6, with 7 bases lining up with TRBD1. CDR3: CAWSSTGSGANVLTF. For the CDR3, the DNA is TGTGCCTGGAGTTCGACAGGGTCTGGGGCCAACGTCCTGACTTTC.